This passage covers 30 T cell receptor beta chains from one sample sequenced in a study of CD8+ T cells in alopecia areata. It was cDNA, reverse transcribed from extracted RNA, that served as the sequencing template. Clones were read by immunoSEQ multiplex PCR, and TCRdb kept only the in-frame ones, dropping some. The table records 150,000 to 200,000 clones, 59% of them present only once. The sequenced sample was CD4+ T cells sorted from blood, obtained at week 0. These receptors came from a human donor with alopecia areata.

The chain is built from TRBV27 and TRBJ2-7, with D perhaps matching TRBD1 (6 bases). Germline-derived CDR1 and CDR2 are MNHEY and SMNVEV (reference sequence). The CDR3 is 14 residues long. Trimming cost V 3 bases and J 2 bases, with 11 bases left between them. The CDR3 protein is CASSFQTGTYEQYF. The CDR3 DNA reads TGTGCCAGCAGTTTCCAAACAGGGACCTACGAGCAGTACTTC.

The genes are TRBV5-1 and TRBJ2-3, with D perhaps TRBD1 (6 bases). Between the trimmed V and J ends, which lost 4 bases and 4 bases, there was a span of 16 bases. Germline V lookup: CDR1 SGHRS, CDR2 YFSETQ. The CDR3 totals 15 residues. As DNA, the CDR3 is TGCGCCAGCAGCACAAAACAGGGCCTGGCAGATACGCAGTATTTT. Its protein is CASSTKQGLADTQYF.

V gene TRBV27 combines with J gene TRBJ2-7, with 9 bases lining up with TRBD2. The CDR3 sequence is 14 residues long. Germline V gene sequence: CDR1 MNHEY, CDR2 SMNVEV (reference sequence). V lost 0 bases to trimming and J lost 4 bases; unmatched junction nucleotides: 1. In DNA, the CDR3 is TGTGCCAGCAGTTTATCAGCGGGGGGTTACGAGCAGTACTTC. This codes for CASSLSAGGYEQYF.

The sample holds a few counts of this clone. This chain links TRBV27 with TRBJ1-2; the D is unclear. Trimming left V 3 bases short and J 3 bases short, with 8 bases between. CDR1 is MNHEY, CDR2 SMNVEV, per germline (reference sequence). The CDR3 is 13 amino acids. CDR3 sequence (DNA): TGTGCCAGCAGTTTTCAAGCCTACTATGGCTACACCTTC. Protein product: CASSFQAYYGYTF.

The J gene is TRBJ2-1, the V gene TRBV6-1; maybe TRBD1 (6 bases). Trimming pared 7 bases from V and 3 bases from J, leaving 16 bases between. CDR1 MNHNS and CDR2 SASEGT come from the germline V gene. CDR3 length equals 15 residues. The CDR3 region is CASTQGRGNYNEQFF. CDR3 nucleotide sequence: TGTGCCAGCACTCAAGGCAGGGGCAACTACAATGAGCAGTTCTTC.

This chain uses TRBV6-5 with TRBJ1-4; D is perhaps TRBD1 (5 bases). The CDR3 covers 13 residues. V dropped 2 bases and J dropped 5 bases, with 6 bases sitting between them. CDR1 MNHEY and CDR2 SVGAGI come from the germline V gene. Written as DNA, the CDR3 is TGTGCCAGCAGTTACGGGGGGAATGAAAAACTGTTTTTT. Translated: CASSYGGNEKLFF.

The CDR3 loop reads CASSWPGGYEQYF. Written as DNA, the CDR3 is TGTGCCAGCAGTTGGCCGGGGGGCTACGAGCAGTACTTC. V and J are TRBV6-5 and TRBJ2-7; 7 bases agree with TRBD2. Losses at the gene ends were 4 bases for V and 3 bases for J; bases not matched to a gene: 3. Germline V gene data show CDR1 as MNHEY and CDR2 as SVGAGI. The CDR3 runs 13 residues.

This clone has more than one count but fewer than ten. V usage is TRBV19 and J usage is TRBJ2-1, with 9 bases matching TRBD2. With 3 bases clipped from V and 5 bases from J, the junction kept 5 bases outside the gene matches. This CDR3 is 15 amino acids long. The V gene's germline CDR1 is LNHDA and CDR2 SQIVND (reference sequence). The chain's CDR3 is CASSIGGGVNNEQFF. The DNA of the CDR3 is TGTGCCAGTAGTATTGGCGGGGGGGTAAACAATGAGCAGTTCTTC.

CDR3 sequence: CASSFSIGRSGELFF. The CDR3 coding sequence is TGTGCCAGCAGCTTTAGTATAGGGCGAAGCGGGGAGCTGTTTTTT. The chain uses TRBV5-6 and TRBJ2-2, with D hard to call. Germline V lookup: CDR1 SGHDT, CDR2 YYEEEE. The CDR3 is 15 amino acids. Trimming took off 2 bases at V and 7 bases at J, with 15 bases between the two ends.

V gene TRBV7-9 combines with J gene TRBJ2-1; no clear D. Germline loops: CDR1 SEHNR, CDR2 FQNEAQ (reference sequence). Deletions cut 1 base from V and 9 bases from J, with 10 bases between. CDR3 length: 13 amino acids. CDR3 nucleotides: TGTGCCAGCAGCTTAGACCTGTCAGCTGAGCAGTTCTTC. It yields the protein CASSLDLSAEQFF.

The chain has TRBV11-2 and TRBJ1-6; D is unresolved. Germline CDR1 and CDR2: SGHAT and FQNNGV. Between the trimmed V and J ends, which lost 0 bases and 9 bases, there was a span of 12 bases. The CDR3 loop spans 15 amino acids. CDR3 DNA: TGTGCCAGCAGCTTAGACCCCTCATGGGTTTCACCCCTCCACTTT. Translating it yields CASSLDPSWVSPLHF.

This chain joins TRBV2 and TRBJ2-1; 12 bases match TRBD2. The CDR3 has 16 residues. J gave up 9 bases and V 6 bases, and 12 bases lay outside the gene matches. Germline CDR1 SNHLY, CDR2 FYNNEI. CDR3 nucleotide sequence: TGTGCCAGCAGACAACTAGCGGGGGGCGATGGGACTGAGCAGTTCTTC. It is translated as CASRQLAGGDGTEQFF.

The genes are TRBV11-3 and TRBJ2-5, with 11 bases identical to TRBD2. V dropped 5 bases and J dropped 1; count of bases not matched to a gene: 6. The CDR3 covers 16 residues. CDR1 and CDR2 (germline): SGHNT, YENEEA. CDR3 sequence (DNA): TGTGCCAGCAGCCGTCCGGGACTAGCGGCCCAAGAGACCCAGTACTTC. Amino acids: CASSRPGLAAQETQYF.

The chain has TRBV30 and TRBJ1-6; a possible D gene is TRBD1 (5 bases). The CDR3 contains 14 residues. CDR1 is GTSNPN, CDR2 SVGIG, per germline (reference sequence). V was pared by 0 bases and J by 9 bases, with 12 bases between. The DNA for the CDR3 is TGTGCCTGGAGTGTTGGGGCCGCGGGTTCACCCCTCCACTTT. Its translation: CAWSVGAAGSPLHF.

The CDR3 loop is CASSRPGGEKLFF. CDR3 in DNA: TGTGCCAGCAGCCGCCCGGGGGGTGAAAAACTGTTTTTT. V is TRBV7-9 and J is TRBJ1-4; D may be TRBD1 (5 bases). This CDR3 contains 13 residues. The V end was cut by 5 bases, the J end by 7 bases, with 11 bases between. Germline CDR1 and CDR2: SEHNR and FQNEAQ (reference sequence).

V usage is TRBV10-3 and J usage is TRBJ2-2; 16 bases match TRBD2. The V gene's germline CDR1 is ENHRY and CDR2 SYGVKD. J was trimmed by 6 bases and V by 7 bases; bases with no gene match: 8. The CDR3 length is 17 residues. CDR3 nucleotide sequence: TGTGCCATCACCCCGGGACTAGCGGGGGGGCGAGCCGGGGAGCTGTTTTTT. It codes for CAITPGLAGGRAGELFF.

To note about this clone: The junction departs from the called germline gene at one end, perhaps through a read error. The CDR3 loop reads CASSEERGEVDTQYF. CDR3 in DNA: TGTGCCAGCAGCGAAGAGCGGGGGGAGGTAGATACGCAGTATTTT. This chain links TRBV2 with TRBJ2-3, with 9 bases matching TRBD2. The CDR3 covers 15 residues. Germline CDR1 and CDR2: SNHLY and FYNNEI. Using reference TRBV2 and TRBJ2-3 for the parts outside the CDR3, the full variable domain is EPEVTQTPSHQVTQMGQEVILRCVPISNHLYFYWYRQILGQKVEFLVSFYNNEISEKSEIFDDQFSVERPDGSNFTLKIRSTKLEDSAMYFCASSEERGEVDTQYFGPGTRLTVL.

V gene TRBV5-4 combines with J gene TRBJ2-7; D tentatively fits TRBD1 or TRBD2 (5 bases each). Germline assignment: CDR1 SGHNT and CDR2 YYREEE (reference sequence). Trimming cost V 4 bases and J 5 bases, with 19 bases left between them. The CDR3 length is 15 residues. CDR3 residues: CASSPSWGLGDEQYF. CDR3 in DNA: TGTGCCAGCAGCCCCTCTTGGGGGTTGGGGGACGAGCAGTACTTC.

This CDR3 is CASSEYKLGEQYF. CDR3 nucleotides: TGTGCCAGCAGTGAATATAAACTGGGGGAGCAGTACTTC. The chain links TRBV25-1 to TRBJ2-7, with no clear D. Trimming stripped 0 bases from V and 7 bases from J, with 10 bases between. The CDR3 has 13 amino acids. Germline CDR1 is MGHDK and CDR2 is SYGVNS.

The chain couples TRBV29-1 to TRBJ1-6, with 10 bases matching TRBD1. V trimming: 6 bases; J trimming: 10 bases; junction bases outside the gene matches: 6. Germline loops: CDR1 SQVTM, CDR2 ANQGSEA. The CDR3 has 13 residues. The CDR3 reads CSVATGGGSPLHF. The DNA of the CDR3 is TGCAGCGTGGCGACAGGGGGCGGATCACCCCTCCACTTT.

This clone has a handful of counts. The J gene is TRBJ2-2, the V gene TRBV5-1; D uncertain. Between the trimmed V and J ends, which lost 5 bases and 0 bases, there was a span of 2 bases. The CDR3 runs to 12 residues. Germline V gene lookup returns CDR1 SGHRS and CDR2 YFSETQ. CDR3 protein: CASRPNTGELFF. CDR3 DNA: TGCGCCAGCAGACCGAACACCGGGGAGCTGTTTTTT. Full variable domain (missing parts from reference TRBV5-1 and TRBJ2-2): KAGVTQTPRYLIKTRGQQVTLSCSPISGHRSVSWYQQTPGQGLQFLFEYFSETQRNKGNFPGRFSGRQFSNSRSEMNVSTLELGDSALYLCASRPNTGELFFGEGSRLTVL.

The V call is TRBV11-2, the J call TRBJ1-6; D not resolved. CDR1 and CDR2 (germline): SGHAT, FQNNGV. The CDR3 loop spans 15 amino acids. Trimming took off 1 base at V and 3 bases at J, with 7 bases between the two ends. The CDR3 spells CASSLGSVYNSPLHF. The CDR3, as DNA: TGTGCCAGCAGCTTAGGCTCCGTCTATAATTCACCCCTCCACTTT.

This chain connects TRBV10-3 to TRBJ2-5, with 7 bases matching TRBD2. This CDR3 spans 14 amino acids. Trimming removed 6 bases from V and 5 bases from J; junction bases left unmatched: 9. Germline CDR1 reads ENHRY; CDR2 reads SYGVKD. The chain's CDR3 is CAISFSGVGETQYF. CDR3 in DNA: TGTGCCATCAGCTTCAGCGGGGTTGGGGAGACCCAGTACTTC.

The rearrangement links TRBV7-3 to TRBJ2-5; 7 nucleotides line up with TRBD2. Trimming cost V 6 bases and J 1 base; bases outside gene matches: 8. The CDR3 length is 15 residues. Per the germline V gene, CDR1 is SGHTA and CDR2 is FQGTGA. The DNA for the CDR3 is TGTGCCAGCAGTCGGGCTAGCGGATCCCAAGAGACCCAGTACTTC. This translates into CASSRASGSQETQYF.

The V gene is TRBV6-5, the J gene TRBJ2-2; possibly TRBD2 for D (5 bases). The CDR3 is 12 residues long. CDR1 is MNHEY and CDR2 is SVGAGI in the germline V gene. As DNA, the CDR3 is TGTGTACTAGAGGGCCCCACCGGGGAGCTGTTTTTT. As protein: CVLEGPTGELFF.

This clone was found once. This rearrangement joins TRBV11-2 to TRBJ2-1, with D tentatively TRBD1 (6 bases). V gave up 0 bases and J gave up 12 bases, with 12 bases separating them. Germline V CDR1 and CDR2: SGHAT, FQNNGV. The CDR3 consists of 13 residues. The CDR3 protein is CASSLDRGRGQFF. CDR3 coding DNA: TGTGCCAGCAGCTTAGATCGGGGCAGGGGGCAGTTCTTC.

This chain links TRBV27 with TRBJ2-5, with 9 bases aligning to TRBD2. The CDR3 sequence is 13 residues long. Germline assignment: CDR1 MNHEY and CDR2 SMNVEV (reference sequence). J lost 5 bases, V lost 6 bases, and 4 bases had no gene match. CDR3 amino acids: CASRLAGFETQYF. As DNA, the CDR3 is TGTGCCAGCAGACTAGCGGGTTTCGAGACCCAGTACTTC.

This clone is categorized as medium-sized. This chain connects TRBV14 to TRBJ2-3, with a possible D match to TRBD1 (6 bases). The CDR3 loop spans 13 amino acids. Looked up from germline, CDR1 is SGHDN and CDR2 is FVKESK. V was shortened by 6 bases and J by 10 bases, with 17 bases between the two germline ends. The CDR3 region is CASSLSGTPPQYF. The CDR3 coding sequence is TGTGCCAGCAGTCTTTCCGGGACACCACCGCAGTATTTT.

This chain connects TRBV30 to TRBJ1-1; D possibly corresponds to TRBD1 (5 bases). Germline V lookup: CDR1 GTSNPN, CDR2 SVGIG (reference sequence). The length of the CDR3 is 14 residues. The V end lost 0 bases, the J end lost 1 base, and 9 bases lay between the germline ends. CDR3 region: CAWSVWDGNTEAFF. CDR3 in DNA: TGTGCCTGGAGTGTATGGGACGGGAACACTGAAGCTTTCTTT.

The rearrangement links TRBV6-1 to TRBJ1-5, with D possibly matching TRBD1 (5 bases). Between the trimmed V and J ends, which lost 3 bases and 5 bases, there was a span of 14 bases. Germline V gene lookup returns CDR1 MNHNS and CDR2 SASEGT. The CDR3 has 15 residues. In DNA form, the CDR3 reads TGTGCCAGCAGTGATCGGGGGTTTGGGGATCAGCCCCAGCATTTT. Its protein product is CASSDRGFGDQPQHF.